The next 18 T cell receptor beta chains were all read from a single sample in a study of blood T cell repertoires in COVID-19. Some clones are missing from TCRdb's copy, which holds only in-frame ones; the method was immunoSEQ multiplex PCR. This table holds roughly 100,000 clones, about three quarters found once. Sample: peripheral blood. The receptors derive from a woman between 70 and 85 years old with acute or convalescent COVID-19.

This chain uses TRBV29-1 with TRBJ2-7; a possible D gene is TRBD1 (5 bases). V lost 6 bases, J lost 2 bases, and 8 bases lay in between. This CDR3 is 11 amino acids long. Looked up from germline, CDR1 is SQVTM and CDR2 is ANQGSEA. CDR3 in amino acids: CSVGHAYEQYF. In nucleotides, the CDR3 is TGCAGCGTCGGACACGCCTACGAGCAGTACTTC.

The chain joins TRBV10-2 to TRBJ1-6; D ambiguous. CDR1 is WSHSY, CDR2 SAAADI, per germline. The V end was cut by 6 bases, the J end by 6 bases, with 12 bases between. The CDR3 runs 14 residues. In nucleotides, the CDR3 is TGCGCCAGCAGCCCATCTCAGGCTAATTCACCCCTCCACTTT. Its protein is CASSPSQANSPLHF.

This clone was detected only once. At one of its ends the junction is not consistent with the germline gene, which may arise from a read error. This chain uses TRBV3-1 (or the pseudogene TRBV3-2) with TRBJ2-7; TRBD2 agrees at 7 bases. The CDR3 length is 11 residues. Germline V gene lookup returns CDR1 LGHDT and CDR2 YNNKEL (reference sequence). CDR3 amino acids: CASSQGGFEDF. The CDR3 nucleotides read TGTGCCAGCAGCCAGGGAGGGTTTGAAGACTTC.

CDR3 amino acids: CASSARGGAGSADTQYF. CDR3 in DNA: TGTGCCAGCAGTGCAAGGGGGGGCGCTGGTTCCGCAGATACGCAGTATTTT. The chain has TRBV6-4 and TRBJ2-3; tentatively, D is TRBD2 (7 bases). V lost 4 bases, J lost 4 bases, and 21 bases lay in between. The germline CDR1 and CDR2 sequences are MRHNA and SNTAGT. This CDR3 has 17 residues.

The rearrangement uses TRBV9 and TRBJ2-7; 9 bases are shared with TRBD1. V trimming: 0 bases; J trimming: 1 base; junction bases outside the gene matches: 2. This CDR3 comprises 15 residues. Germline loops: CDR1 SGDLS, CDR2 YYNGEE. CDR3 coding DNA: TGTGCCAGCAGCGTAGGAGGGACAGGGTCCTACGAGCAGTACTTC. Protein product: CASSVGGTGSYEQYF.

J is TRBJ1-2 and V is TRBV5-1; no firm D call. The CDR3 runs to 13 residues. With 5 bases removed from V and 4 bases from J, the gap between germline ends came to 12 bases. CDR1 and CDR2 (germline): SGHRS, YFSETQ. CDR3 amino acids: CASSSLEGYGYTF. CDR3 bases: TGCGCCAGCAGTTCACTGGAGGGCTATGGCTACACCTTC.

The V gene is TRBV2, the J gene TRBJ1-1; 9 bases match TRBD1. Germline CDR1 SNHLY, CDR2 FYNNEI. Germline trimming cut 6 bases from V and 4 bases from J; bases unmatched to any gene: 6. The CDR3 sequence is 14 residues long. This chain's CDR3 is CASSGQGIVTEAFF. Here the CDR3 DNA reads TGTGCCAGCAGCGGACAGGGGATCGTCACTGAAGCTTTCTTT.

This clone was seen a few times. Here the CDR3 reads CASSFQKQGAPGEQYF. In DNA, the CDR3 is TGTGCCAGCAGCTTCCAAAAACAGGGGGCACCTGGCGAGCAGTACTTC. The V gene is TRBV7-9, the J gene TRBJ2-7; 9 nucleotides align to TRBD1. The CDR3 has 16 residues. Per germline, CDR1 SEHNR and CDR2 FQNEAQ (reference sequence). J gave up 6 bases and V 3 bases, and 12 bases lay outside the gene matches.

The chain combines TRBV6-2 or TRBV6-3 with TRBJ2-6, with D possibly being TRBD2 (6 bases). The V and J ends lost 0 bases and 2 bases respectively, with 20 bases between them. CDR3 length: 20 amino acids. Germline V CDR1 and CDR2: MNHEY, SVGEGT. The CDR3 DNA is TGTGCCAGCAGTTACTCGCGAGGAGGGAAACTGAGGGCTGGGGCCAACGTCCTGACTTTC. Protein sequence: CASSYSRGGKLRAGANVLTF.

The chain couples TRBV27 to TRBJ1-4; D unresolved. CDR1 is MNHEY and CDR2 is SMNVEV in the germline V gene (reference sequence). This CDR3 spans 14 amino acids. V lost 6 bases and J lost 0, with 8 bases in between. This chain's CDR3 is CASRGRPTNEKLFF. The CDR3 coding sequence is TGTGCCAGCAGGGGGAGGCCAACTAATGAAAAACTGTTTTTT.

The chain recombines TRBV7-9 with TRBJ1-4, with D tentatively TRBD1 (6 bases). V lost 5 bases, J lost 6 bases, and 16 bases lay in between. The germline CDR1 and CDR2 sequences are SEHNR and FQNEAQ (reference sequence). This CDR3 comprises 15 residues. CDR3 coding DNA: TGTGCCAGCAGCGAAGGACAGCCGGTGGATGAAAAACTGTTTTTT. Translating gives CASSEGQPVDEKLFF. Based on the CDR3 plus reference TRBV7-9 and TRBJ1-4, the full variable domain is DTGVSQNPRHKITKRGQNVTFRCDPISEHNRLYWYRQTLGQGPEFLTYFQNEAQLEKSRLLSDRFSAERPKGSFSTLEIQRTEQGDSAMYLCASSEGQPVDEKLFFGSGTQLSVL.

The rearrangement uses TRBV19 and TRBJ2-7, with 10 nucleotides matching TRBD1. The CDR3 runs 14 residues. Germline CDR1 LNHDA, CDR2 SQIVND (reference sequence). V lost 4 bases to trimming and J lost 2 bases; unmatched junction nucleotides: 2. The CDR3 here is CASSNGQGAYEQYF. CDR3 nucleotide sequence: TGTGCCAGTAGTAATGGACAGGGGGCCTACGAGCAGTACTTC.

This clone was seen a handful of times. This rearrangement joins TRBV1 to TRBJ2-7; TRBD1 is the table's D call, not checked against the DNA. TRBV1 is designated a pseudogene. The CDR3 has 16 amino acids. CDR3 protein: CTSSQGYRDRDHEQYF. CDR3 in DNA: TGCACCAGCAGCCAAGGGTACCGGGACAGGGACCACGAGCAGTACTTC.

The V call is TRBV5-1, the J call TRBJ2-3; TRBD1 might be the D (6 bases). In germline, CDR1 is SGHRS, CDR2 YFSETQ. Trimming shortened V by 3 bases and J by 2 bases, and 13 bases separated the two germline ends. There are 15 residues in the CDR3. The CDR3 reads CASSSSGVFTDTQYF. CDR3 DNA sequence: TGCGCCAGCAGCTCGTCAGGGGTATTCACAGATACGCAGTATTTT.

The V call is TRBV6-5, the J call TRBJ2-1, with D perhaps matching TRBD2 (6 bases). Germline CDR1 reads MNHEY; CDR2 reads SVGAGI. Deletions cut 4 bases from V and 3 bases from J, with 13 bases between. There are 15 residues in the CDR3. CDR3 DNA: TGTGCCAGCAGTTCAGTAGCGGAAATCTACAATGAGCAGTTCTTC. It yields the protein CASSSVAEIYNEQFF.

The V gene is TRBV19, the J gene TRBJ1-5; 10 nucleotides align to TRBD1. Germline CDR1 reads LNHDA; CDR2 reads SQIVND (reference sequence). This CDR3 has 17 amino acids. V was pared by 11 bases and J by 1 base, with 14 bases of the junction left unmatched. The CDR3 loop reads CAAQARDRGISNQPQHF. The CDR3 coding sequence is TGTGCCGCCCAAGCGCGGGACAGGGGAATAAGCAATCAGCCCCAGCATTTT.

This clone was recorded once. The chain uses TRBV6-1 and TRBJ2-7, with D perhaps TRBD1 (6 bases). V lost 3 bases and J 13 bases, leaving 22 bases between the germline ends. CDR1 and CDR2 from the germline V gene are MNHNS and SASEGT. The CDR3 has 14 amino acids. CDR3 sequence reads: CASSDTNVGQPKYF. The CDR3 bases are TGTGCCAGCAGTGATACAAATGTCGGACAGCCCAAATACTTC.

The chain combines TRBV3-1 (or the pseudogene TRBV3-2) with TRBJ1-2, with 8 bases matching TRBD1. Germline values: CDR1 LGHDT, CDR2 YNNKEL (reference sequence). V shed 5 bases, J shed 0 bases, and the junction held 8 bases outside the gene matches. The CDR3 runs to 16 residues. The CDR3 nucleotides are TGTGCCAGCAGCGTTAGACAGGGGACAGCTAACTATGGCTACACCTTC. Amino acids: CASSVRQGTANYGYTF.